The TCR beta chain under discussion was sequenced for a study of chronic HIV infection and antiretroviral therapy. This clonotype came up a few times. CDR3 size: 12 residues. V gave up 3 bases and J gave up 6 bases, with 9 bases separating them. One entry per CDR3 protein results from TCRdb running MiXCR on the 5' RACE reads. The sample shows just over 30,000 distinct CDR3 sequences, over 7% of them seen only once. Input material: peripheral blood. The genes are TRBV12-3 or TRBV12-4 and TRBJ2-7; D may be TRBD1 or TRBD2 (5 bases each). The TCR sequence derives from an adult who had HIV and had not received antiretroviral therapy, or was an uninfected healthy control (not recorded which). CDR3 coding DNA: TGTGCCAGCAGTTTGGGACCCACCGAGCAGTACTTC. It is translated as CASSLGPTEQYF.